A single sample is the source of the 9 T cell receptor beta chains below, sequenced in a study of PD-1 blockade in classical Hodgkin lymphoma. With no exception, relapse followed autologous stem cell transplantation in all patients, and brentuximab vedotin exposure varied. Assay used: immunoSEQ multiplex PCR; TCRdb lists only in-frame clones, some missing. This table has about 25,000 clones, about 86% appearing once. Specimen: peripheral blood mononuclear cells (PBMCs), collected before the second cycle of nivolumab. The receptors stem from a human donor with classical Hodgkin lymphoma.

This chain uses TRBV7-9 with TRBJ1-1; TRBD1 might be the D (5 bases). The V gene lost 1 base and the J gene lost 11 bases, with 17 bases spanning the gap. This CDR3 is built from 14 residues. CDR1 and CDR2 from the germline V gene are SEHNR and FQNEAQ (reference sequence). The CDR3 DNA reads TGTGCCAGCAGCTTAGTGGGGGTTTGGGGAGATGCTTTCTTT. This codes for CASSLVGVWGDAFF.

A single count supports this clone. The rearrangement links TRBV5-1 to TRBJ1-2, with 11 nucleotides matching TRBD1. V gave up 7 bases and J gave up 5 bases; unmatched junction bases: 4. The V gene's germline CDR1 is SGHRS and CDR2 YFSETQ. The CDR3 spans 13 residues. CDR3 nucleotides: TGCGCCAGCTTCGGGACAGGGGGTTATGGCTACACCTTC. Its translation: CASFGTGGYGYTF.

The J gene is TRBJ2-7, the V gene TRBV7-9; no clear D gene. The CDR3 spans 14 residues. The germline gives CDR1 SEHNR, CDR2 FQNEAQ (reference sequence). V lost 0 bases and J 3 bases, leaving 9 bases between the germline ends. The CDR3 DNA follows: TGTGCCAGCAGCTTAGCTGACCCGCGCTACGAGCAGTACTTC. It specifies CASSLADPRYEQYF. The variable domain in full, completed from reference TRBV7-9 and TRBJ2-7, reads DTGVSQNPRHKITKRGQNVTFRCDPISEHNRLYWYRQTLGQGPEFLTYFQNEAQLEKSRLLSDRFSAERPKGSFSTLEIQRTEQGDSAMYLCASSLADPRYEQYFGPGTRLTVT.

This CDR3 is CASSLGGYANTGELFF. CDR3 DNA: TGTGCCAGCAGCTTAGGGGGATATGCGAACACCGGGGAGCTGTTTTTT. The chain employs TRBV11-3 and TRBJ2-2; D is undetermined. CDR3 length: 16 amino acids. Germline CDR1 reads SGHNT; CDR2 reads YENEEA. Trimming removed 1 base at V and 0 bases at J, with 9 bases between.

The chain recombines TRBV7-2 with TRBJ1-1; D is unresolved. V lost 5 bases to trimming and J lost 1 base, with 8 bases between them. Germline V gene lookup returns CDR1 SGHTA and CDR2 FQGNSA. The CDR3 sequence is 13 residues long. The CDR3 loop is CASSPRWNTEAFF. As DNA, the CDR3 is TGTGCCAGCAGCCCGAGGTGGAACACTGAAGCTTTCTTT.

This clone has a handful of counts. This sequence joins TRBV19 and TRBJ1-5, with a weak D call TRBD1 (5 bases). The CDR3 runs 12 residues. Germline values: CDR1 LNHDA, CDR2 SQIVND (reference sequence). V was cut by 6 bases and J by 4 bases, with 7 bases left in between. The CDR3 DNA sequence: TGTGCCAGTAGGGGGCGTAATCAGCCCCAGCATTTT. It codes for CASRGRNQPQHF.

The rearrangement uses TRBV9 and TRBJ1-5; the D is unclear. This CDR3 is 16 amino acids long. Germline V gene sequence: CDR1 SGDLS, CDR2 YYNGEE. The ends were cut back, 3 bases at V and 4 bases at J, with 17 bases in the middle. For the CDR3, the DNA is TGTGCCAGCAGCGACGGGTCGGGGATCTCGAATCAGCCCCAGCATTTT. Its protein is CASSDGSGISNQPQHF.

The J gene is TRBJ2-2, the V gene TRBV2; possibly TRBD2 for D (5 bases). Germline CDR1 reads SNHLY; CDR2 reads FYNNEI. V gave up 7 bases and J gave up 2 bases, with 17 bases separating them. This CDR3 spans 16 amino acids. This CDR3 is CASKRSDGPNTGELFF. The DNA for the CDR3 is TGTGCCAGCAAGCGGTCGGACGGACCTAACACCGGGGAGCTGTTTTTT.

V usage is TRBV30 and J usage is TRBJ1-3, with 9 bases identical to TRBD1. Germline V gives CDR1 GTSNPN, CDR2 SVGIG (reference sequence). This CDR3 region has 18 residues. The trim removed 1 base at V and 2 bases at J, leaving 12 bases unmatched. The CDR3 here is CAWSANPKRQGAGNTIYF. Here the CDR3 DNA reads TGTGCCTGGAGTGCCAACCCTAAAAGACAGGGGGCTGGAAACACCATATATTTT.